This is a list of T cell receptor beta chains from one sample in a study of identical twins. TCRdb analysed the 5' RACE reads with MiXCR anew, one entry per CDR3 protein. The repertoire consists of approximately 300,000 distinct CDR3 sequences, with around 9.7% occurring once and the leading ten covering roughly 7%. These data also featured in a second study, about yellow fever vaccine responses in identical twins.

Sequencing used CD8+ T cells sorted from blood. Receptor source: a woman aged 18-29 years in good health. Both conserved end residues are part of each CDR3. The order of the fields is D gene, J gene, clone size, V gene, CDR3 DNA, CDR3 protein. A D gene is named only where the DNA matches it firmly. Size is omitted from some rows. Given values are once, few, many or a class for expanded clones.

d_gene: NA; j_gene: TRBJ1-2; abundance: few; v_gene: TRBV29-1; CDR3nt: TGCAGCGTTGAAGAAGGAAACAGATATGGCTACACCTTC; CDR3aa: CSVEEGNRYGYTF
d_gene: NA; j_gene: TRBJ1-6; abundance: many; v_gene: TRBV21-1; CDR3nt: TGTGCCAGCAGGTGGGGGGCGCTTAATTCACCCCTCCACTTT; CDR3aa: CASRWGALNSPLHF
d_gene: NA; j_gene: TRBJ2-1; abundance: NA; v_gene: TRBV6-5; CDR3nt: TGTGCCAGCAGTTACTCTCCCCATCAGCAGTTCTTC; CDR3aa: CASSYSPHQQFF
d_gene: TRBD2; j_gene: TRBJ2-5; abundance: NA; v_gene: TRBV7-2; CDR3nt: TGTGCCAGCAGCTTAATTGCTAGCGGGAAAGAGACCCAGTACTTC; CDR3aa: CASSLIASGKETQYF
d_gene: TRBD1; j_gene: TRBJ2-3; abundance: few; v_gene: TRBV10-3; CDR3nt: TGTGCCATGCGGACAGGGGCCGATACGCAGTATTTT; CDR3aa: CAMRTGADTQYF
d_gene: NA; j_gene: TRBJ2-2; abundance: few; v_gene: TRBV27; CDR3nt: TGTGCCAGCAGTCCCCGAGACGGGGGCCTGACGAACACCGGGGAGCTGTTTTTT; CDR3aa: CASSPRDGGLTNTGELFF
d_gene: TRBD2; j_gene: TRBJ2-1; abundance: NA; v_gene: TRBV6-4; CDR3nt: TGTGCCAGCTACCCGGGACGACGGCGGGAGCTGGGCAATGAGCAGTTCTTC; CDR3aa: CASYPGRRRELGNEQFF
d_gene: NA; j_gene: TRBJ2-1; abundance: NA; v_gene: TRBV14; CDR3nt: TGTGCCAGCAGCCAATTTACGGAGGAGCAGTTCTTC; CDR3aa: CASSQFTEEQFF
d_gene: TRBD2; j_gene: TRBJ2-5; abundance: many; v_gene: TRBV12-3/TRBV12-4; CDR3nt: TGTGCCAGCAGCAGCGGGGAAGGGTACCAAGAGACCCAGTACTTC; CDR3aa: CASSSGEGYQETQYF
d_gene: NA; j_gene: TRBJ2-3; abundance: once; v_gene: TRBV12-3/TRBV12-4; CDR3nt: TGTGCCAGCAGTCGGGACGGCACAGATACGCAGTATTTT; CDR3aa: CASSRDGTDTQYF
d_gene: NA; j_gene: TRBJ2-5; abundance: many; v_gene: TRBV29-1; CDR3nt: TGCAGCGTTGACGGAGTAGCGGCCTTGGGGGAGACCCAGTACTTC; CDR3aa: CSVDGVAALGETQYF
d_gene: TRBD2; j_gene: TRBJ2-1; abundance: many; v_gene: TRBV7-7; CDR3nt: TGTGCTAGCAGCTCGGGACTAGCGGCTGACAATGAGCAGTTCTTC; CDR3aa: CASSSGLAADNEQFF
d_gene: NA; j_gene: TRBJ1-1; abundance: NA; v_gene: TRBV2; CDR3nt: TGTGCCAGCAGAGAGAGAGTTGAAGCTTTCTTT; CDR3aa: CASRERVEAFF
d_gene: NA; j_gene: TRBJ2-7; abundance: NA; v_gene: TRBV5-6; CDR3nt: TGTGCCAGCAGCTTAGGTTCGGGAGATCCCTACGAGCAGTACTTC; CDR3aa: CASSLGSGDPYEQYF
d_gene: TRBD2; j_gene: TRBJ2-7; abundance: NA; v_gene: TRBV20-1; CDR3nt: TGCAGTGCTAGAATGCCGAGCGGGATGGCCTACGAGCAGTACTTC; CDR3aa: CSARMPSGMAYEQYF
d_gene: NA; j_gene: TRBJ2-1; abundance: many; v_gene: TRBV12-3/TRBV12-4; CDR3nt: TGTGCCAGCAGTTTTATTGCAAACTCCTACAATGAGCAGTTCTTC; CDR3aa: CASSFIANSYNEQFF
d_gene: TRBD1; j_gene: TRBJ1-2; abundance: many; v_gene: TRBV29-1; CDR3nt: TGCAGCGTTGAAGATTGGGGGACAGTTGACTATGGCTACACCTTC; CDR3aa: CSVEDWGTVDYGYTF
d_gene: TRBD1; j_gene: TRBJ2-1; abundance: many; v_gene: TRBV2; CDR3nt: TGTGCCACCCGGACAGGACGGAATGAGCAGTTCTTC; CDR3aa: CATRTGRNEQFF
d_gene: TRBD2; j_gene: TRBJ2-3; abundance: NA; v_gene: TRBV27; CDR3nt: TGTGCCAGCAGTCGGGGGGGTGGAGGTGGAGATACGCAGTATTTT; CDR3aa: CASSRGGGGGDTQYF
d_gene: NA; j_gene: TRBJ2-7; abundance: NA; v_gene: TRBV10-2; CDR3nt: TGCGCCAGCAGTGTTTCCCCGGGACTCAACTACGAGCAGTACTTC; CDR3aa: CASSVSPGLNYEQYF
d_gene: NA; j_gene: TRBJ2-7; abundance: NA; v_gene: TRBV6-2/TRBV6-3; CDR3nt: TGTGCCAGCAGCCCACACGCGGTCTACGAGCAGTACTTC; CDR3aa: CASSPHAVYEQYF
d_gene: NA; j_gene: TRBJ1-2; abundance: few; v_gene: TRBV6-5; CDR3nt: TGTGCCAGCAGTTACTCTCGTCTCTATGGCTACACCTTC; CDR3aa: CASSYSRLYGYTF
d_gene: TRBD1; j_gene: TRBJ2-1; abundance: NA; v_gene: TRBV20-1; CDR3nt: TGCAGTGCTAGAACCCCAGGGGGCTATTTCGATGAGCAGTTCTTC; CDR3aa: CSARTPGGYFDEQFF
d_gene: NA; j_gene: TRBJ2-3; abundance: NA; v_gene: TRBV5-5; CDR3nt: TGTGCCAGCAGCTTGGCGGACATAAGCACAGATACGCAGTATTTT; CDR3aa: CASSLADISTDTQYF
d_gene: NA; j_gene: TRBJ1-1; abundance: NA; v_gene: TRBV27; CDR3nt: TGTGCCAGCAGTTTGACCTTTAGCACTGAAGCTTTCTTT; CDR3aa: CASSLTFSTEAFF
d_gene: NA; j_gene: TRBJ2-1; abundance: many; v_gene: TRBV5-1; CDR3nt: TGCGCCAGCAGCTTGTTAAGTCACGAGCAGTTCTTC; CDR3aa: CASSLLSHEQFF
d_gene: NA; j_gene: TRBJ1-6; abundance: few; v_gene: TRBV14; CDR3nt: TGTGCCAGCAGCCAAGTTACAGGGACTAATTCACCCCTCCACTTT; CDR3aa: CASSQVTGTNSPLHF
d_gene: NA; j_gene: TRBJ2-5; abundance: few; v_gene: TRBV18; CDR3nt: TGTGCCAGCTCACCGGAGCCCGGGCGTGGGGAAGAGACCCAGTACTTC; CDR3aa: CASSPEPGRGEETQYF